This TCR beta chain emerged from a study of cytomegalovirus exposure and HLA in healthy donors. Germline V gene lookup returns CDR1 SGHKS and CDR2 YYEKEE (reference sequence). The CDR3 covers 14 residues. V was shortened by 1 base and J by 4 bases, with 11 bases between the two germline ends. In the PCR, 60 Vbeta and 13 Jbeta primers were used. Generated by immunoSEQ multiplex PCR, the TCRdb table keeps only in-frame clones and is missing some. The sample consists of 130,000 to 150,000 clones, roughly three quarters of them appearing once. Of note for this clone: The antigen remains undetermined.

Broader study findings: TCR beta sequences reportedly predicted the HLA-A and HLA-B alleles of most subjects accurately. The productive fraction for most TCR beta V segments was about 87% or about 30% in an earlier analysis. The authors excluded some V segments, including TRBV6-2 and TRBV6-3, as indistinguishable. It was reportedly the case that the classifier diagnosed cytomegalovirus status with high specificity and sensitivity.

Sequencing was done on a sample of PBMCs. This clonotype originated in a woman aged 40 to 50 in good health and CMV-seropositive. The chain uses TRBV5-5 and TRBJ1-2, with D possibly being TRBD1 (5 bases). The CDR3 nucleotides read TGTGCCAGCAGCTTGCCAGGGTCCGGCTATGGCTACACCTTC. Encoded protein: CASSLPGSGYGYTF.